The clone carrying this T cell receptor (beta chain) was seen only a few times. The sample originates from a study of shared clonotypes between healthy human individuals. The CDR3 runs to 14 residues. CDR1 and CDR2 from the germline V gene are MNHNS and SASEGT. J lost 12 bases, V lost 1 base, and 11 bases had no gene match. TCRdb keeps only in-frame clones here, not all; method: immunoSEQ multiplex PCR. The repertoire holds approximately 2.1 million clones, with approximately 93% as singletons. This TCR derives from a man younger than 35 in good health. Some clones in this sample may be carry-over from other donors' samples. The chain is built from TRBV6-1 and TRBJ1-2; the match to TRBD1 covers 7 bases. The specimen was naive CD4+ T cells from PBMCs. Stated subset: CD45RA+ positively selected. CDR3 coding DNA: TGTGCCAGCAGTGAAGGGGTTTTGGAGGGGGCAGACACCTTC. Residues: CASSEGVLEGADTF.